This T cell receptor beta chain was profiled in a study of siplizumab effects on memory and regulatory T cells. TCRdb's copy holds only in-frame clones and misses some; the assay was immunoSEQ multiplex PCR. The top ten clones hold about 1.2% of a sample with roughly 92,000 clones, roughly 94% of them seen once. The CDR3 totals 14 residues. The germline gives CDR1 MNHNS, CDR2 SASEGT. Trimming cost V 6 bases and J 6 bases, with 14 bases left between them. This clonotype was sampled from a human donor in good health. This rearrangement joins TRBV6-1 to TRBJ1-4; D might be TRBD1 (6 bases). The sample consisted of non-Treg CD4+ T cells sorted from blood. The CDR3 loop reads CASSYRDSHEKLFF. The CDR3 nucleotides read TGTGCCAGCAGCTACAGGGATAGTCATGAAAAACTGTTTTTT.